A single T cell receptor beta chain is shown here with its context. Its cognate antigen is unknown. One base away lies a much larger clone, so this may be a sequencing read error. This sample is part of a study of neurological immune-mediated disorders. General study results and limits: The multiple sclerosis repertoire cluster was not associated with any clinical or MRI feature, with the authors stating that larger cohorts are needed. TCR clonal expansion peaked in HTLV-1-associated myelopathy patients and was lowest in multiple sclerosis patients.

Germline CDR1 and CDR2: DFQATT and SNEGSKA (reference sequence). CDR3 size: 14 residues. With 10-nucleotide random UMIs included, cDNA was synthesized by 5'RACE. TCRdb reprocessed the 5' RACE reads with MiXCR, giving one entry per CDR3 protein. The sample yields 45,000 or so distinct CDR3 sequences, around 3.3% seen once. Sequenced input: PBMCs. The rearrangement uses TRBV20-1 and TRBJ2-5; tentatively, D is TRBD2 (5 bases). The clonotype comes from a woman in her 50s with multiple sclerosis. CDR3 in DNA: TGCAGTGCTAGAGACCGACCCTTAAGGGAGAACCAGTACTTC. This encodes CSARDRPLRENQYF.